The rows below give T cell receptor beta chains drawn from one sample of a study of T cells in Graves' hyperthyroidism and ophthalmopathy. TCRdb reprocessed the multiplex PCR reads with MiXCR, giving one entry per CDR3 protein. The table includes approximately 520,000 distinct CDR3 sequences, around 20% detected once. Sequencing used blood. The receptor set was obtained from a young man with Graves' hyperthyroidism. Each CDR3 is given with its conserved first and last residue. The D gene is left open where the match is weak. Not all rows give a size; the values are once, few, many and, for expanded clones, a class.

length	size	V	J	D	DNA	CDR3
14	many	TRBV4-1	TRBJ2-7	.	TGCGCCAGCAGCCAACCCCAAGCAGCCTACGAGCAGTACTTC	CASSQPQAAYEQYF
17	.	TRBV25-1	TRBJ2-5	TRBD1	TGTGCCAGCAGTGAATACATGACAGGGGGGGGGCAAGAGACCCAGTACTTC	CASSEYMTGGGQETQYF
11	many	TRBV7-2	TRBJ1-1	.	TGTGCCAGCAGCCCCTATAATGGGGCTTTCTTT	CASSPYNGAFF
13	many	TRBV20-1	TRBJ2-2	.	TGCAGTGCTAAATCCGGGAGCTCCGGGGAGCTGTTTTTT	CSAKSGSSGELFF
14	.	TRBV7-2	TRBJ2-5	.	TGTGCCAGCAGCTTAGCCCGGGACACCGAGACCCAGTACTTC	CASSLARDTETQYF
14	many	TRBV20-1	TRBJ1-1	.	TGCAGTGCGGTAAACAGGGTTACGAACACTGAAGCTTTCTTT	CSAVNRVTNTEAFF
16	.	TRBV6-2/TRBV6-3	TRBJ2-7	TRBD1	TGTGCCAGCAGTTACCAGCCACAGGGGCCAACCTACGAGCAGTACTTC	CASSYQPQGPTYEQYF
16	few	TRBV18	TRBJ2-2	.	TGTGCCAGCTCACCACGACAGGGAGGCAACACCGGGGAGCTGTTTTTT	CASSPRQGGNTGELFF
16	.	TRBV20-1	TRBJ1-5	.	TGCAGTGCTAGAGAGCCGGGCGGGATCGGCAATCAGCCCCAGCATTTT	CSAREPGGIGNQPQHF
15	many	TRBV12-3/TRBV12-4	TRBJ1-6	.	TGTGCCAGCAGTTTATCAGGTGTTTATAATTCACCCCTCCACTTT	CASSLSGVYNSPLHF
14	once	TRBV15	TRBJ2-5	.	TGTGCCACCAGCAGAGGAGGAGGGGAAGAGACCCAGTACTTC	CATSRGGGEETQYF
13	many	TRBV29-1	TRBJ1-1	.	TGCAGCGTTGAGCTGGCGGGAGTGACTGAAGCTTTCTTT	CSVELAGVTEAFF
15	many	TRBV12-3/TRBV12-4	TRBJ2-7	.	TGTGCCAGCAGTTTAGATCAGGGTCCCCCCACCGAGCAGTACTTC	CASSLDQGPPTEQYF
19	many	TRBV24-1	TRBJ2-2	TRBD1	TGTGCCACCAGTGATTTGTATGGCACCGGGACAGGGGGCACCGGGGAGCTGTTTTTT	CATSDLYGTGTGGTGELFF
15	many	TRBV28	TRBJ1-5	TRBD1	TGTGCCAGCAGCCCGCTCAGGGGGCAAAGTCAGCCCCAGCATTTT	CASSPLRGQSQPQHF
13	many	TRBV6-1	TRBJ2-5	.	TGTGCCAGCCGACTTGAGGGTCAAGAGACCCAGTACTTC	CASRLEGQETQYF
15	.	TRBV5-1	TRBJ2-7	TRBD2	TGCGCCAGCAGCTTGGAACAGCGGGGGATGTACGAGCAGTACTTC	CASSLEQRGMYEQYF
17	.	TRBV6-2/TRBV6-3	TRBJ2-3	.	TGTGCCAGCACCGGCGGGATTCATTTTTCCCTCACAGATACGCAGTATTTT	CASTGGIHFSLTDTQYF
13	many	TRBV5-6	TRBJ1-1	.	TGTGCCAGCAGCCTACCTACGAACACTGAAGCTTTCTTT	CASSLPTNTEAFF
14	few	TRBV12-3/TRBV12-4	TRBJ1-2	TRBD1	TGTGCCAGCAGTTTGTCGGACAGGTATTATGGCTACACCTTC	CASSLSDRYYGYTF